The source of this TCR beta chain is a study of blood T cell repertoires in COVID-19. Study background: There were acute and convalescent COVID-19 samples, and they came from the United States, Italy and Spain. Sources were T cells, B-cell-depleted T cells, or PBMCs; the material itself was cDNA or gDNA.

CDR1 MNHNS and CDR2 SASEGT come from the germline V gene. Deletions cut 2 bases from V and 8 bases from J, with 25 bases between. The CDR3 spans 18 residues. The assay was immunoSEQ multiplex PCR, and TCRdb's table has in-frame clones only and misses some. Of around 400,000 clones listed, 80% to 90% were seen once; the top ten hold about 2.3%. The gene calls are TRBV6-1 and TRBJ1-5, with D unclear. The sequence derives from a woman aged 60-75 years with COVID-19, enrolled during active disease. Material for sequencing was peripheral blood. CDR3: CASSESRALAVGGKPQHF. CDR3 DNA: TGTGCCAGCAGTGAATCCCGCGCTTTAGCCGTGGGCGGGAAGCCCCAGCATTTT.